The following is a T cell receptor beta chain sequence with its context. This clone's antigen is unknown. Per-nucleotide qualities are absent, and no much larger clonotype sits a single base away. This sample's time point label indicates: about 28 days (+/-7) after the second vaccine dose. AZD1222 recipients with second doses at about 4 weeks or about 12 weeks were pooled, because spike-specific TCR depth and breadth did not differ between schedules. Vaccinee samples came from UK trials COV001 and COV002, including a single-blind randomized controlled phase 2/3 trial of AZD1222 (ChAdOx1 nCoV-19) in healthy adults. Trial participant PBMC samples were collected at day 0 and day 28 after the second dose for TCRbeta chain sequencing. The record originates from a study of T cell responses to AZD1222 COVID-19 vaccine (dated by TCRdb to about 2021). At the level of the whole study: A total of over 230 trial participants underwent TCR sequencing, of whom about 200 received two doses of AZD1222 and about 26 received two doses of the MenACWY control vaccine. Trial participants were enrolled by age into 18-55, 56-69 and 70-plus year subgroups, with around 150, 28 and 57 TCR-sequenced participants respectively.

The CDR3 regions of human TCRbeta chains were subjected to immunosequencing. The original methods were these. TCRs in the repertoires were matched against a reference library of SARS-CoV-2-specific TCRs that had been generated with the MIRA antigen-specificity platform. Breadth was defined as the fraction of unique TCRs that were SARS-CoV-2-associated, and depth was defined as the fraction of total T cells that were SARS-CoV-2-associated. Using the MIRA data, each spike-specific TCR was assigned both to the spike region to which the TCR was reactive and to a CD4 or CD8 class. Log10-transformed breadth and depth values were compared by one-way ANOVA with Sidak's multiple comparisons tests. TCRdb's version of the immuneACCESS table is confined to in-frame rearrangements and falls short of the full clone set. An unresolved V gene accounts for under half of the shortfall where checked; the remainder is of unknown origin. Clonal size and the V and J genes are those of that table, whereas D and trimming came from the DNA. This sample is represented by more than 150,000 clones; approximately 87% of them were singletons. Roughly 10% of the sample comes from the top ten.

Broader findings and caveats from the paper: Conclusions about previously exposed vaccinees were limited because only six AZD1222 recipients were SARS-CoV-2 seropositive at baseline. After two AZD1222 doses, spike-specific TCR breadth and depth were significantly higher than at day 0 and than in MenACWY recipients. Most participants were white British and females outnumbered males, and the authors suggested that clonal diversity may have been underestimated. The whole spike protein was spanned by vaccine-associated CD4 TCRs, and dominant responses were seen in regions 160-218 and 743-854. Because no day 14 peak-response samples were available, the repertoires could be characterized only after the peak T cell response. Nearly half of unique spike-specific TCRs reportedly recognized epitopes outside regions mutated in the B.1.351 and B.1.1.7 variants. The 56-69-year group was small, and its depth increase did not reach significance, likely because of low power.

The sequences come from peripheral blood, collected 28 days after the second AZD1222 dose. The sequence was collected from an adult who received the AZD1222 COVID-19 vaccine.

This receptor has the CDR3 CASSLTGTGPYEQYF. In nucleotides, the sequence is TGTGCCAGCAGCTTGACCGGGACAGGCCCCTACGAGCAGTACTTC. The rearrangement combines TRBV5-4 with TRBJ2-7, with 8 bases matching TRBD1. The CDR3 goes from the cysteine to the phenylalanine over 15 residues. The DNA shown is the 45-base CDR3, in frame from base 1. The germline V end is reduced by 1 base and the J end by 2 bases; junction bases left unmatched: 5. From the germline V gene (reference sequence), CDR1 is SGHNT and CDR2 is YYREEE.